This TCR beta chain was retrieved from a study of OX40 agonist ivuxolimab in advanced cancers. The study in broad terms: The costimulatory receptor OX40 (CD134) was targeted by ivuxolimab, a fully human IgG2 agonistic monoclonal antibody. Of the roughly 54 dose-escalation patients, hepatocellular carcinoma was present in approximately 20, melanoma in roughly 15, renal cell carcinoma in 9 and head and neck cancer in 9. Peripheral TCRbeta sequencing aimed to test whether ivuxolimab altered TCR sequence diversity and caused clonal T-cell expansion. Intravenous ivuxolimab was administered to patients every 2 weeks at six dose levels: 0.01, 0.1, 0.3, 1.5, 3 and 10 mg/kg. The dose-escalation cohort was over 70% male with a mean age of approximately 60 years, ranging from about 23 to 85. The paper describes the monotherapy dose-escalation part (N = 52 patients) of the phase I trial of ivuxolimab. Partial responses occurred in three dose-escalation patients, of whom one had hepatocellular carcinoma and two had cutaneous melanoma. Prior anti-PD-1, anti-PD-L1 or anti-CTLA-4 therapy was permitted, and approximately 42% of dose-escalation patients had received checkpoint inhibitors.

General conclusions and limits of the study: At doses of 0.1 to 3.0 mg/kg, clonal expansion of both CD4+ and CD8+ blood T cells was observed from baseline to week 6. After ivuxolimab, more expanded clones were found on average in CD8+ T cells than in CD4+ T cells. Low levels of normalized T-cell clonal expansion were also seen in some patients who did not respond. In the 0.1-3.0 mg/kg groups, partial responders were among the patients with the lowest normalized peripheral clonal expansion, particularly in CD8+ T cells. The antigen specificity of the clonally expanded peripheral T cells was not determined.

Note on this clone: Its antigen specificity is not known. Base qualities are not at hand, and no much larger clone is one base apart.

The trial excluded patients who had a history of autoimmune disease or were on systemic immunosuppression. Peripheral blood for TCR sequencing was drawn from every dose cohort at baseline, at cycle 4 day 1 and at cycle 7 day 1. Samples came from an open-label, multicenter, first-in-human phase I dose-escalation trial of ivuxolimab. Adults with locally advanced or metastatic melanoma, renal cell, hepatocellular, or head and neck squamous cell carcinoma were enrolled in the trial. CD4+ and CD8+ T cells were sorted separately from peripheral blood before TCR sequencing. V lost 2 bases and J lost 5 bases; the stretch between them is 15 bases long. The germline V gene supplies CDR1 MNHEY and CDR2 SVGAGI. The CDR3 spans 15 residues, from the cysteine through the phenylalanine. Kept here is only the CDR3 DNA, which spans 45 bases and is read in frame from base 1. Genomic DNA was isolated from the sorted cells so that the TCRbeta CDR3 region could be sequenced. The immunoSEQ Assay was used to sequence the TCRbeta CDR3 regions. Sourced from immuneACCESS, this table was stored by TCRdb with only in-frame sequences that have V and J called. A share of the clones is absent; for the studies checked, an unresolved V gene accounts for under half, and the remainder has no known explanation. The sample table lists 40,000 to 45,000 clones, 80% to 90% of them with a count of one. Clones ranked in the top ten supply around 10% of the sample.

The sequenced sample was CD4+ or CD8+ T cells sorted from blood, obtained in a trial of the OX40 agonist ivuxolimab. The chain links TRBV6-5 with TRBJ1-2, and possibly TRBD1, on 5 matching bases. This clonotype originated in an adult with an advanced solid tumor such as melanoma, head and neck, liver or kidney cancer. The DNA reads TGTGCCAGCAGTTACCGCAGGGATCTTCTTTATGGCTACACCTTC. The resulting protein is CASSYRRDLLYGYTF.